The TCR beta chain under discussion was sequenced for a study of blood T cell repertoires in COVID-19. In the authors' workflow: Counts of nucleated cells, estimated from reference gene primer amplification, were obtained. Assay: immunoSEQ multiplex PCR; the TCRdb copy retains only in-frame clones and omits some. The DNA was the basis for D and trimming; V, J and clone size are from that table. This repertoire shows roughly 62,000 clones, 70% to 90% found once; its top ten account for approximately 0.93%. CDR3 length: 15 amino acids. V trimming: 5 bases; J trimming: 7 bases; junction bases outside the gene matches: 9. Germline-derived CDR1 and CDR2 are MNHEY and SVGAGI.

The chain recombines TRBV6-5 with TRBJ1-2; TRBD1 matches 11 bases. The sequencing input was peripheral blood. This clonotype originated in a man between 65 and 80 years old with acute or convalescent COVID-19. The CDR3 DNA reads as TGTGCCAGCAGTCTCGGGACAGGGGGAATGGCTGGCTACACCTTC. It encodes CASSLGTGGMAGYTF.